These T cell receptor beta chains were read from a single sample in a study of OX40 agonist ivuxolimab in advanced cancers. Using immunoSEQ multiplex PCR, the repertoire was profiled, and TCRdb retains in-frame clones only, with some absent. The sample holds about 38,000 clones, 70% to 85% seen once. Sequencing used CD4+ or CD8+ T cells sorted from blood, obtained in a trial of the OX40 agonist ivuxolimab. The receptors come from an adult with an advanced solid tumor such as melanoma, head and neck, liver or kidney cancer. The CDR3 runs from the conserved cysteine through the conserved F or W.

>14|TRBJ2-7|TRBV6-1
CASSIGQGAYEQYF
>14|TRBJ2-1|TRBV7-3
CASSLNGGVYEQFF
>18|TRBJ2-1|TRBV6-1
CASSEIHGGLAGYNEQFF
>16|TRBJ1-6|TRBV4-1
CASSQVGTSYNSPLHF
>19|TRBJ2-3|TRBV27
CASSLGLAGGRLAGDTQYF
>13|TRBJ1-4|TRBV14
CASSLGTYEKLFF
>16|TRBJ1-2|TRBV7-9
CASSTLPPGTGAGYTF
>14|TRBJ2-2|TRBV2
CASQLDLDTGELFF
>14|TRBJ1-3|TRBV27
CASSQDFSGNTIYF
>15|TRBJ2-1|TRBV6-5
CASSYPGLAGNEQFF
>15|TRBJ1-6|TRBV6-1
CASSVVQQGSSPLHF
>17|TRBJ1-1|TRBV10-3
CAISESSRRASSTEAFF
>12|TRBJ2-7|TRBV18
CASSSATYEQYF
>16|TRBJ2-2|TRBV5-8
CASSERTGWVTGELFF
>18|TRBJ1-1|TRBV5-5
CASSAFHRGPREDTEAFF
>13|TRBJ2-7|TRBV5-1
CASRGLAGVEQYF
>13|TRBJ2-2|TRBV7-8
CASSPRYTGELFF
>13|TRBJ2-7|TRBV7-8
CASSLTGAYEQYF
>13|TRBJ1-5|TRBV6-4
CASRRQGSQPQHF
>14|TRBJ2-3|TRBV7-9
CASRLSYSTDTQYF
>13|TRBJ1-1|TRBV5-4
CASRADRNTEAFF
>14|TRBJ1-5|TRBV25-1
CASSDRQAHQPQHF
>13|TRBJ1-1|TRBV18
CASSPRENTEAFF
>19|TRBJ1-4|TRBV27
CASSHLSDRGGATNEKLFF
>16|TRBJ2-6|TRBV19
CASTGQAYSGANVLTF
>15|TRBJ2-1|TRBV27
CASSLIAGLYNEQFF
>15|TRBJ2-5|TRBV5-1
CASSSGDRSGETQYF
>15|TRBJ1-4|TRBV6-5
CASRTYGGANEKLFF
>15|TRBJ2-7|TRBV6-6
CASSYSEQGVGEQYF
>16|TRBJ1-1|TRBV5-1
CASSLDPTAMNTEAFF
>15|TRBJ2-7|TRBV11-2
CASSPRDRISYEQYF
>13|TRBJ2-7|TRBV5-1
CASSLDRAYEQYF
>14|TRBJ2-7|TRBV28
CASSLKPGYYEQYF
>16|TRBJ1-5|TRBV15
CATSRTGGAGNQPQHF
>13|TRBJ1-1|TRBV6-5
CASKGLENTEAFF
>14|TRBJ1-5|TRBV10-3
CAIKMRVGNQPQHF
>15|TRBJ1-6|TRBV5-1
CASYPGDSYNSPLHF
>13|TRBJ2-7|TRBV6-1
CASLTGLGYEQYF
>15|TRBJ1-5|TRBV5-1
CASSLGGTGRQPQHF
>10|TRBJ2-4|TRBV6-1
CASSEDRLYF
>14|TRBJ1-1|TRBV30
CAWTYRGVDTEAFF
>16|TRBJ2-1|TRBV5-1
CASSLAPDRYHNEQFF
>15|TRBJ2-3|TRBV13
CASSEESDGTDTQYF
>14|TRBJ1-3|TRBV7-9
CASSSRTGENTIYF
>17|TRBJ1-1|TRBV7-9
CASSLGFRSGLNTEAFF
>14|TRBJ1-5|TRBV2
CASREGTGNQPQHF